This T cell receptor beta chain was identified in a study of T cell responses to AZD1222 COVID-19 vaccine. Generated by immunoSEQ multiplex PCR, the TCRdb table keeps only in-frame clones and is missing some. The sample lists approximately 130,000 clones; 80% to 95% were seen once. Trimming cost V 2 bases and J 3 bases; bases outside gene matches: 5. The germline CDR1 and CDR2 sequences are MNHEY and SMNVEV (reference sequence). The CDR3 is 16 residues long. Sequenced material: peripheral blood, taken 28 days after the second dose of the MenACWY control vaccine. This chain uses TRBV27 with TRBJ2-2; 8 nucleotides align to TRBD1. The TCR sequence derives from an adult who received the MenACWY meningococcal vaccine as a control. CDR3 loop: CASSLGYRGYTGELFF. The CDR3 DNA sequence: TGTGCCAGCAGTTTAGGTTACAGGGGGTACACCGGGGAGCTGTTTTTT.